The 10 T cell receptor beta chains presented below share a single source sample, sequenced in a study of shared clonotypes between healthy human individuals. Generated by immunoSEQ multiplex PCR, the TCRdb table keeps only in-frame clones and is missing some. The table shows millions of clones, with 90% to 95% occurring only once. Specimen: naive CD4+ T cells sorted from blood. Subset in this sample: CD45RA+ positively selected. The receptors were gathered from a young man in good health.

The chain has TRBV4-2 and TRBJ2-1; 10 bases line up with TRBD2. CDR1 is LGHNA, CDR2 YNFKEQ, per germline. V gave up 0 bases and J gave up 6 bases; unmatched junction bases: 5. CDR3 length: 16 amino acids. In DNA form, the CDR3 reads TGTGCCAGCAGCCAAGACGGAGCGGGGGGGCCCAATGAGCAGTTCTTC. Its translation: CASSQDGAGGPNEQFF.

The chain uses TRBV6-6 and TRBJ1-2; D remains ambiguous. V lost 4 bases and J 2 bases, leaving 8 bases between the germline ends. The CDR3 spans 13 residues. Germline V lookup: CDR1 MNHNY, CDR2 SVGAGI (reference sequence). CDR3 coding DNA: TGTGCCAGCAGTTTCCATGAGAACTATGGCTACACCTTC. It translates to CASSFHENYGYTF.

This clone was seen only once. The chain uses TRBV7-8 and TRBJ1-3, with a possible D match to TRBD1 (6 bases). This CDR3 has 15 amino acids. Germline V gene lookup returns CDR1 SGHVS and CDR2 FQNEAQ. Trimming shortened V by 4 bases and J by 0 bases, and 10 bases separated the two germline ends. The CDR3 sequence: CASSSRGPSGNTIYF. The CDR3 DNA reads TGTGCCAGCAGCTCCAGGGGACCCTCTGGAAACACCATATATTTT. The whole variable domain, remainder taken from reference TRBV7-8 and TRBJ1-3, is GAGVSQSPRYKVAKRGQDVALRCDPISGHVSLFWYQQALGQGPEFLTYFQNEAQLDKSGLPSDRFFAERPEGSVSTLKIQRTQQEDSAVYLCASSSRGPSGNTIYFGEGSWLTVV.

The genes are TRBV5-1 and TRBJ2-7, with 7 positions matching TRBD1. J was trimmed by 1 base and V by 4 bases; bases with no gene match: 5. Germline V gene sequence: CDR1 SGHRS, CDR2 YFSETQ. The CDR3 extends over 14 amino acids. The chain's CDR3 is CASSPQQGSYEQYF. The CDR3 nucleotides are TGCGCCAGCAGCCCCCAACAGGGGTCCTACGAGCAGTACTTC.

The chain carries TRBV5-4 and TRBJ1-2; no clear D gene. The germline V and J ends were trimmed by 2 bases and 0 bases, with 5 bases remaining between them. The CDR3 covers 13 residues. Germline V gene data show CDR1 as SGHNT and CDR2 as YYREEE (reference sequence). Written as DNA, the CDR3 is TGTGCCAGCAGCTTCGACCCTAACTATGGCTACACCTTC. Amino acid sequence: CASSFDPNYGYTF.

The V call is TRBV6-5, the J call TRBJ2-1, with 7 bases fitting TRBD2. The CDR3 totals 12 residues. Trimming removed 8 bases from V and 5 bases from J; junction bases left unmatched: 3. The germline CDR1 and CDR2 sequences are MNHEY and SVGAGI. This CDR3 is CASGREHNEQFF. In nucleotides, the CDR3 is TGTGCCAGCGGGAGGGAACACAATGAGCAGTTCTTC.

In DNA, the CDR3 is TGTGCCAGCAGCCGGCAAACAGGGACCGGGGAGCTGTTTTTT. Residues: CASSRQTGTGELFF. J is TRBJ2-2 and V is TRBV5-4; maybe TRBD1 (6 bases). CDR1 is SGHNT and CDR2 is YYREEE in the germline V gene (reference sequence). This CDR3 is 14 amino acids long. Deletions cut 4 bases from V and 5 bases from J, with 12 bases between.

This clone was recorded a few times. The rearrangement links TRBV19 to TRBJ1-4; unclear D gene. This CDR3 contains 14 residues. The V gene lost 6 bases and the J gene lost 5 bases, with 13 bases spanning the gap. Germline V gives CDR1 LNHDA, CDR2 SQIVND (reference sequence). The CDR3 DNA is TGTGCCAGTAGGGAGGGTGTCCAAAATGAAAAACTGTTTTTT. This encodes CASREGVQNEKLFF. The full variable domain, in which reference TRBV19 and TRBJ1-4 provide the parts outside the CDR3, is DGGITQSPKYLFRKEGQNVTLSCEQNLNHDAMYWYRQDPGQGLRLIYYSQIVNDFQKGDIAEGYSVSREKKESFPLTVTSAQKNPTAFYLCASREGVQNEKLFFGSGTQLSVL.

The chain uses TRBV6-1 and TRBJ2-5; the D is unclear. V shed 2 bases and J shed 2 bases, with 9 bases lying between them. There are 14 residues in the CDR3. CDR1 and CDR2 from the germline V gene are MNHNS and SASEGT. CDR3 bases: TGTGCCAGCAGTGAACTACGGATTCAAGAGACCCAGTACTTC. The encoded protein is CASSELRIQETQYF.

The rearrangement joins TRBV18 to TRBJ2-7; maybe TRBD2 (6 bases). Germline loops: CDR1 KGHSH, CDR2 LQKENI. V was cut by 8 bases and J by 3 bases, with 11 bases left in between. This CDR3 spans 12 amino acids. CDR3 sequence: CASTGLDYEQYF. CDR3 in DNA: TGTGCCAGCACGGGACTGGACTACGAGCAGTACTTC.